Here is one T cell receptor (beta chain) with its context. These data belong to a study of blood T cell repertoires in COVID-19. Assay used: immunoSEQ multiplex PCR; TCRdb lists only in-frame clones, some missing. Of 60,000 or so clones listed, 89% are singletons. Between the trimmed V and J ends, which lost 8 bases and 8 bases, there was a span of 15 bases. Looked up from germline, CDR1 is MNHEY and CDR2 is SVGAGI. The CDR3 spans 12 residues. This rearrangement joins TRBV6-5 to TRBJ1-2, with D possibly TRBD1 on 5 matching bases. Sequenced: peripheral blood. This sequence was found in a man aged 55 to 69 with acute or convalescent COVID-19. The CDR3 is CASAGIGGGYTF. As DNA, the CDR3 is TGTGCCAGCGCGGGGATTGGGGGAGGCTACACCTTC.